Listed below are T cell receptor beta chains from one sample, sequenced in a study of human T cells and chemical hapten exposure. TCRdb ran MiXCR on the RACE reads and lists one entry per CDR3 protein. Of under 100,000 distinct CDR3 sequences listed, roughly 10% are singletons. This specimen was whole blood, taken in connection with sensitization to the hapten diphenylcyclopropenone (DPC). The receptors here all came from a woman aged 25 to 39 with alopecia areata. Some clones in this sample may be carry-over from other donors' samples. Both conserved end residues are part of each CDR3. D genes are given only for firm matches. Where a row states a size, it is once, few, many or the class of an expanded clone; other rows omit it.

D gene	clone size	V gene	J gene	CDR3 protein	CDR3 DNA
.	many	TRBV6-2/TRBV6-3	TRBJ2-7	CASRQETRAYEQYF	TGTGCCAGCAGACAGGAGACCAGGGCCTACGAGCAGTACTTC
.	many	TRBV29-1	TRBJ2-7	CSVEGGAYEQYF	TGCAGCGTTGAAGGGGGGGCCTACGAGCAGTACTTC
TRBD2	many	TRBV5-1	TRBJ2-2	CASSPSGRAATGELFF	TGCGCCAGCAGCCCGAGCGGGAGGGCCGCCACCGGGGAGCTGTTTTTT
.	many	TRBV28	TRBJ2-7	CASSPLGVQRREQYF	TGTGCCAGCAGCCCTCTTGGAGTTCAGAGGCGCGAGCAGTACTTC
.	many	TRBV28	TRBJ1-1	CASSSTLNTEAFF	TGTGCCAGCAGTTCGACCTTGAACACTGAAGCTTTCTTT
.	.	TRBV4-1	TRBJ1-1	CASSQGPGANTEAFF	TGCGCCAGCAGCCAAGGGCCGGGGGCGAACACTGAAGCTTTCTTT
TRBD1	.	TRBV7-3	TRBJ1-6	CASSLEGADSPLHF	TGTGCCAGCAGCTTAGAGGGGGCCGATTCACCCCTCCACTTT
TRBD1	many	TRBV6-2/TRBV6-3	TRBJ2-7	CASRPGTAYEQYF	TGTGCCAGCAGGCCCGGGACAGCCTACGAGCAGTACTTC
TRBD1	.	TRBV4-2	TRBJ1-2	CASSQAGGTGVYGYTF	TGTGCCAGCAGCCAAGCAGGGGGGACAGGGGTCTATGGCTACACCTTC
TRBD1	few	TRBV2	TRBJ2-1	CARRSGRGHDNEQFF	TGTGCCCGCAGATCAGGCAGGGGGCATGACAATGAGCAGTTCTTC
TRBD2	many	TRBV6-4	TRBJ2-1	CASSDSLTSAYNEQFF	TGTGCCAGCAGTGACTCGTTGACTAGCGCCTACAATGAGCAGTTCTTC
TRBD2	many	TRBV7-6	TRBJ2-2	CASSLTSGNTGELFF	TGTGCCAGCAGCTTGACTAGCGGAAACACCGGGGAGCTGTTTTTT
TRBD1	many	TRBV18	TRBJ1-1	CASSKGTAEAFF	TGTGCCAGCTCAAAAGGGACAGCTGAAGCTTTCTTT